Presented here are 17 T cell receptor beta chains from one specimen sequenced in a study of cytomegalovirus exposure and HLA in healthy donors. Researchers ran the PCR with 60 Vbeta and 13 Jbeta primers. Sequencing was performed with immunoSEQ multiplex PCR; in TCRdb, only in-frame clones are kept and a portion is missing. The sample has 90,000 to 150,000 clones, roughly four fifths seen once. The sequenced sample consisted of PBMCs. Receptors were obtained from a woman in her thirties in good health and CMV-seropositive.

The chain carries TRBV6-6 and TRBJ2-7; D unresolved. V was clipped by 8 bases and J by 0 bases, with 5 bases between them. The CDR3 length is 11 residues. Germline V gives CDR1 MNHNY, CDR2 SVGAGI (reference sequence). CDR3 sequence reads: CASGHSYEQYF. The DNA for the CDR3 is TGTGCCAGCGGGCACTCCTACGAGCAGTACTTC.

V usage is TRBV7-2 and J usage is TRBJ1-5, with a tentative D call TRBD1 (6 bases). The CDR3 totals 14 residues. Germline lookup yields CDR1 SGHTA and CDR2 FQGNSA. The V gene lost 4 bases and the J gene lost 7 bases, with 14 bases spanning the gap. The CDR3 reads CASSSKGGRQPQHF. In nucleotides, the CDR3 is TGTGCCAGCAGCTCGAAGGGGGGGAGACAGCCCCAGCATTTT. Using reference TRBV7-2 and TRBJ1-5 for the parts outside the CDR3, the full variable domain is GAGVSQSPSNKVTEKGKDVELRCDPISGHTALYWYRQSLGQGLEFLIYFQGNSAPDKSGLPSDRFSAERTGGSVSTLTIQRTQQEDSAVYLCASSSKGGRQPQHFGDGTRLSIL.

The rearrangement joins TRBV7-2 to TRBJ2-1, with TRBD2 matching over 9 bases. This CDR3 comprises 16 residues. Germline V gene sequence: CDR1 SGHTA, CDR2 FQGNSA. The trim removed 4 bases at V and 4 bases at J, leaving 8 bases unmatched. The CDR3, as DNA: TGTGCCAGCAGCTCCTTGGGGCGGGGGGGATACAATGAGCAGTTCTTC. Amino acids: CASSSLGRGGYNEQFF.

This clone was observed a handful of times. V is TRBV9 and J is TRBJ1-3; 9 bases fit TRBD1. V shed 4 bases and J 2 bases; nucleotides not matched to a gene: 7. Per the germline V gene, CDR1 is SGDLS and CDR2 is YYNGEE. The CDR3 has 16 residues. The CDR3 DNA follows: TGTGCCAGCAGCCAGAGAGGGGACAGGGCTGGAAACACCATATATTTT. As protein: CASSQRGDRAGNTIYF.

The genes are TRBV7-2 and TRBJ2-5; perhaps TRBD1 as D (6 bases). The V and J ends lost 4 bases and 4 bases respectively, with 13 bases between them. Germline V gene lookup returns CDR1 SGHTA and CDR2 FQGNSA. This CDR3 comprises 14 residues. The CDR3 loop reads CASSSTGTLETQYF. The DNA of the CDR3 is TGTGCCAGCAGCTCAACCGGGACATTAGAGACCCAGTACTTC.

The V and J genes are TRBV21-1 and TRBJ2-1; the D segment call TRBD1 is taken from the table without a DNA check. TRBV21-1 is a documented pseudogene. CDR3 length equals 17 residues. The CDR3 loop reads CASSKEGTGRTYNEQFF. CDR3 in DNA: TGTGCCAGCAGCAAAGAGGGGACAGGGCGCACCTACAATGAGCAGTTCTTC.

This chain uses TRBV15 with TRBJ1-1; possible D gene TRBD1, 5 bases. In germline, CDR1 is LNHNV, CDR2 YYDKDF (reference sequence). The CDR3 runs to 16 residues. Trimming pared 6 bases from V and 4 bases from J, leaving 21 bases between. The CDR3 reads CATSTPQGWRGTEAFF. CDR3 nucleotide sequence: TGTGCCACCAGTACCCCCCAGGGCTGGCGTGGCACTGAAGCTTTCTTT.

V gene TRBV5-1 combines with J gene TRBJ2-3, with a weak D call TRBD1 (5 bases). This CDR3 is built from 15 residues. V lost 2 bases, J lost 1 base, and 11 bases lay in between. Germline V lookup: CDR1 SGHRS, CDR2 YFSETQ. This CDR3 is CASSFSWGGTDTQYF. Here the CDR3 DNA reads TGCGCCAGCAGCTTTTCGTGGGGCGGCACAGATACGCAGTATTTT.

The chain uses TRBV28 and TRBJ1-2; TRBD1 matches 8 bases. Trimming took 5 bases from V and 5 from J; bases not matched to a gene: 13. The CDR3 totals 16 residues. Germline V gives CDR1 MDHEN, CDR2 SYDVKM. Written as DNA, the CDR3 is TGTGCCAGCAGTAACCAAGAGGACAGGGTGAGGTATGGCTACACCTTC. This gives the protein CASSNQEDRVRYGYTF.

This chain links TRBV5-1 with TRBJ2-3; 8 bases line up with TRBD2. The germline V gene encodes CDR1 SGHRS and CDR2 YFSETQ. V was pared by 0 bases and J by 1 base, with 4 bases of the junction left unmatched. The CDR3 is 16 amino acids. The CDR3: CASSLVGSGGTDTQYF. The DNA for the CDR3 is TGCGCCAGCAGCTTGGTTGGTAGCGGGGGCACAGATACGCAGTATTTT.

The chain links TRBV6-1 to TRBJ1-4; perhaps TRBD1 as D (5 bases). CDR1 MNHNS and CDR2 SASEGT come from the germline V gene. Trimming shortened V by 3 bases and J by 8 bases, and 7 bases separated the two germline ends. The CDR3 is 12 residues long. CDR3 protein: CASSDGGEKLFF. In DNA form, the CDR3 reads TGTGCCAGCAGTGATGGGGGGGAAAAACTGTTTTTT.

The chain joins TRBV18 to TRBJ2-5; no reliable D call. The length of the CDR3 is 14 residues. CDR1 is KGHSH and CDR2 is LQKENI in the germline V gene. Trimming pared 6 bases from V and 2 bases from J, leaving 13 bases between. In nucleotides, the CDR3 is TGTGCCAGCTCTCCGGGTAGAGCACAAGAGACCCAGTACTTC. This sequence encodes CASSPGRAQETQYF.

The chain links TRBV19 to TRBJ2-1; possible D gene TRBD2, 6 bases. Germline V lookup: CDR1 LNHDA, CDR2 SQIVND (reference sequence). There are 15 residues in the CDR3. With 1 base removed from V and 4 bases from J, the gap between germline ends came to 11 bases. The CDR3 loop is CASSIAGDPYNEQFF. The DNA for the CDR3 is TGTGCCAGTAGTATAGCGGGGGACCCTTACAATGAGCAGTTCTTC.

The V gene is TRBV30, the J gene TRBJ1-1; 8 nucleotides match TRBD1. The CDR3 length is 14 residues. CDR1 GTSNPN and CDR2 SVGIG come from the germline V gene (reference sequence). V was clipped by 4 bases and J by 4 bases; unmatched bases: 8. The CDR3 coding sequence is TGTGCCTGGAACTCAGGGGGCGCGGGCACTGAAGCTTTCTTT. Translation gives CAWNSGGAGTEAFF.

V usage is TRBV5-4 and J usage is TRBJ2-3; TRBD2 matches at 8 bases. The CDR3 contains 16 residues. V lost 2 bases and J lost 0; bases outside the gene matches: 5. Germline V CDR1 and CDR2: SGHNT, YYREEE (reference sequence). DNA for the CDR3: TGTGCCAGCAGCTTCCCAGCGGGGGCTAGCACAGATACGCAGTATTTT. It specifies CASSFPAGASTDTQYF.

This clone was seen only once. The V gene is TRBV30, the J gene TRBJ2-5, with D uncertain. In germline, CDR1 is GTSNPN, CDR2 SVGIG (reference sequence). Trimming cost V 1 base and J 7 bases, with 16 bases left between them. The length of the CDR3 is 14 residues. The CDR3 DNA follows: TGTGCCTGGAGTGCCATTCGACTCGCCGGGACCCAGTACTTC. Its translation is CAWSAIRLAGTQYF.

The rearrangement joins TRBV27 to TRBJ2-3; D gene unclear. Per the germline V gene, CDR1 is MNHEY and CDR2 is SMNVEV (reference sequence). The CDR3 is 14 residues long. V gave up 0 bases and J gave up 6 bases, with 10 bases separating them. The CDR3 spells CASSLSGPWDTQYF. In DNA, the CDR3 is TGTGCCAGCAGTTTATCGGGCCCCTGGGATACGCAGTATTTT.